The present TCR beta chain was sequenced within a study of T cell clonality in common variable immunodeficiency. Study-wide points: Shared TCRbeta clones were fewer between CVID subjects than controls. Reportedly, TCR beta sequences from common variable immunodeficiency showed fewer deletions and N-nucleotide insertions. Compared with healthy controls, CVID subjects showed increased TCRbeta clonality, mostly in about a third.

Most patients and controls had Caucasian heritage. This table comes from immunoSEQ multiplex PCR, and its TCRdb copy is limited to in-frame clones, with some not included. The sample gives 25,000 to 30,000 clones, none seen only once, and the top ten clones hold 3.1%. Only a few counts were recorded for this clone. What it binds is not known. The sequence derives from a human donor with common variable immunodeficiency. The material sequenced was peripheral blood mononuclear cells.

CDR3 sequence: CASSYRGRNYGYTF. CDR3 DNA (partial): TGTGCCAGTAGTTACAGGGGACGAAACTATGGC. V is TRBV19 and J is TRBJ1-2; 7 nucleotides line up with TRBD1. The CDR3 end falls 3 residues outside the read, so it is completed with the germline J gene. Trimming removed 5 bases from V and 2 bases from J; junction bases left unmatched: 5. The CDR3 covers 14 residues. Germline CDR1 is LNHDA and CDR2 is SQIVND (reference sequence).